These T cell receptor beta chains were read from a single sample in a study of identifying expanded T cells in peripheral blood. Sequenced by immunoSEQ multiplex PCR; TCRdb stores in-frame clones only, minus some. The table records some 75,000 clones, roughly 90% of them present only once. The specimen was blood. The source of these receptors is a person aged 18 to 75 in good health. The CDR3 runs from the conserved cysteine through the conserved F or W. D genes are given only for firm matches. Size tells how often a clone was seen (once, few, many) or the class of an expanded clone, and some rows leave it out.

J gene: TRBJ2-7; D gene: TRBD2; clone size: few; V gene: TRBV14; CDR3 length: 19; CDR3 protein: CASSQDLGTSGVFRYEQYF; CDR3 DNA: TGTGCCAGCAGCCAAGATCTTGGGACTAGCGGGGTTTTCCGTTACGAGCAGTACTTC
J gene: TRBJ2-7; D gene: -; clone size: -; V gene: TRBV9; CDR3 length: 14; CDR3 protein: CASSPSSGSYEQYF; CDR3 DNA: TGTGCCAGCAGCCCATCAAGCGGGTCCTACGAGCAGTACTTC
J gene: TRBJ2-1; D gene: TRBD2; clone size: once; V gene: TRBV7-2; CDR3 length: 16; CDR3 protein: CASSPDSGSRGGEQFF; CDR3 DNA: TGTGCCAGCAGCCCCGATAGCGGGAGTAGGGGAGGTGAGCAGTTCTTC
J gene: TRBJ2-1; D gene: TRBD2; clone size: -; V gene: TRBV5-5; CDR3 length: 13; CDR3 protein: CASSLSGNNEQFF; CDR3 DNA: TGTGCCAGCAGCTTGAGCGGGAACAATGAGCAGTTCTTC
J gene: TRBJ2-5; D gene: -; clone size: -; V gene: TRBV14; CDR3 length: 15; CDR3 protein: CASSQDWRNQETQYF; CDR3 DNA: TGTGCCAGCAGCCAAGATTGGCGCAACCAAGAGACCCAGTACTTC
J gene: TRBJ1-3; D gene: -; clone size: -; V gene: TRBV2; CDR3 length: 13; CDR3 protein: CGESTGTGNTIYF; CDR3 DNA: TGTGGGGAATCTACAGGGACTGGAAACACCATATATTTT
J gene: TRBJ2-3; D gene: -; clone size: -; V gene: TRBV7-2; CDR3 length: 13; CDR3 protein: CASSPGPRDTQYF; CDR3 DNA: TGTGCCAGCAGCCCCGGGCCGCGAGATACGCAGTATTTT
J gene: TRBJ1-5; D gene: -; clone size: -; V gene: TRBV10-3; CDR3 length: 14; CDR3 protein: CAISEPAGNQPQHF; CDR3 DNA: TGTGCCATCAGTGAGCCGGCGGGAAATCAGCCCCAGCATTTT
J gene: TRBJ1-2; D gene: TRBD1; clone size: few; V gene: TRBV6-1; CDR3 length: 13; CDR3 protein: CASSDRDRGGYTF; CDR3 DNA: TGTGCCAGCAGTGATAGGGACAGGGGAGGCTACACCTTC
J gene: TRBJ2-7; D gene: -; clone size: -; V gene: TRBV12-2; CDR3 length: 14; CDR3 protein: CASRLGLAGHEQYF; CDR3 DNA: TGTGCAAGTCGCCTGGGACTAGCTGGGCACGAGCAGTACTTC
J gene: TRBJ2-7; D gene: -; clone size: -; V gene: TRBV27; CDR3 length: 14; CDR3 protein: CASSFRGGRNEQYF; CDR3 DNA: TGTGCCAGCAGTTTTAGAGGGGGGCGAAACGAGCAGTACTTC
J gene: TRBJ1-1; D gene: -; clone size: -; V gene: TRBV5-1; CDR3 length: 18; CDR3 protein: CASSLATGRRLRDTEAFF; CDR3 DNA: TGCGCCAGCAGCTTGGCAACAGGCAGGCGGTTAAGAGACACTGAAGCTTTCTTT
J gene: TRBJ1-5; D gene: -; clone size: -; V gene: TRBV15; CDR3 length: 18; CDR3 protein: CATSGGGLSRAGNQPQHF; CDR3 DNA: TGTGCCACCAGCGGGGGTGGCTTGTCCAGGGCCGGCAATCAGCCCCAGCATTTT
J gene: TRBJ2-1; D gene: -; clone size: once; V gene: TRBV7-2; CDR3 length: 12; CDR3 protein: CASSFYGNEQFF; CDR3 DNA: TGTGCCAGCAGCTTCTACGGCAATGAGCAGTTCTTC
J gene: TRBJ1-6; D gene: -; clone size: -; V gene: TRBV19; CDR3 length: 13; CDR3 protein: CATQDRDTPPLHF; CDR3 DNA: TGTGCCACCCAGGACCGGGACACGCCCCCCCTCCACTTT
J gene: TRBJ2-1; D gene: TRBD2; clone size: -; V gene: TRBV19; CDR3 length: 16; CDR3 protein: CASSMGTSGGEDEQFF; CDR3 DNA: TGTGCCAGTAGTATGGGGACTAGCGGGGGTGAGGATGAGCAGTTCTTC
J gene: TRBJ1-1; D gene: -; clone size: -; V gene: TRBV7-2; CDR3 length: 14; CDR3 protein: CASSLALLRSEAFF; CDR3 DNA: TGTGCCAGCAGCTTAGCGCTACTGCGATCCGAAGCTTTCTTT
J gene: TRBJ2-2; D gene: -; clone size: -; V gene: TRBV7-2; CDR3 length: 15; CDR3 protein: CASSSRTMDTGELFF; CDR3 DNA: TGTGCCAGCAGCTCCAGAACCATGGACACCGGGGAGCTGTTTTTT
J gene: TRBJ2-5; D gene: TRBD2; clone size: -; V gene: TRBV5-4; CDR3 length: 16; CDR3 protein: CASSLARGVGQETQYF; CDR3 DNA: TGTGCCAGCAGCTTGGCTCGGGGGGTGGGTCAAGAGACCCAGTACTTC
J gene: TRBJ1-2; D gene: -; clone size: -; V gene: TRBV21-1; CDR3 length: 13; CDR3 protein: CASRDRGSYGYTF; CDR3 DNA: TGTGCCAGCAGGGACAGGGGATCCTATGGCTACACCTTC
J gene: TRBJ1-2; D gene: TRBD1; clone size: -; V gene: TRBV28; CDR3 length: 21; CDR3 protein: CASSLMGLRGGASLANYGYTF; CDR3 DNA: TGTGCCAGCAGTTTAATGGGCCTGAGAGGGGGCGCGTCTCTTGCTAACTATGGCTACACCTTC
J gene: TRBJ2-1; D gene: TRBD1; clone size: -; V gene: TRBV7-6; CDR3 length: 16; CDR3 protein: CASSLALRDRGNEQFF; CDR3 DNA: TGTGCCAGCAGCTTAGCGCTCCGGGACAGGGGAAATGAGCAGTTCTTC
J gene: TRBJ1-5; D gene: -; clone size: few; V gene: TRBV6-5; CDR3 length: 13; CDR3 protein: CASGGVRGQPQHF; CDR3 DNA: TGTGCCAGCGGGGGGGTTCGAGGTCAGCCCCAGCATTTT
J gene: TRBJ1-3; D gene: TRBD1; clone size: -; V gene: TRBV7-6; CDR3 length: 15; CDR3 protein: CASSSGQGTGNTIYF; CDR3 DNA: TGTGCCAGCAGCTCGGGACAGGGGACTGGAAACACCATATATTTT
J gene: TRBJ2-1; D gene: -; clone size: -; V gene: TRBV10-3; CDR3 length: 14; CDR3 protein: CAISESRPSLEQFF; CDR3 DNA: TGTGCCATCAGCGAGTCTCGGCCCTCTTTGGAGCAGTTCTTC
J gene: TRBJ2-7; D gene: -; clone size: -; V gene: TRBV11-2; CDR3 length: 15; CDR3 protein: CASSRNRDSTYEQYF; CDR3 DNA: TGTGCCAGCAGCAGAAACAGGGATTCTACCTACGAGCAGTACTTC
J gene: TRBJ1-2; D gene: -; clone size: -; V gene: TRBV6-6; CDR3 length: 13; CDR3 protein: CASTKSRWDGYTF; CDR3 DNA: TGTGCCAGCACCAAATCCCGTTGGGATGGCTACACCTTC
J gene: TRBJ1-2; D gene: TRBD1; clone size: -; V gene: TRBV5-1; CDR3 length: 16; CDR3 protein: CASSLRGGQGAGGYTF; CDR3 DNA: TGCGCCAGCAGCTTAAGAGGCGGCCAGGGGGCAGGTGGCTACACCTTC
J gene: TRBJ2-1; D gene: TRBD2; clone size: -; V gene: TRBV29-1; CDR3 length: 16; CDR3 protein: CSVAGVGTRSYNEQFF; CDR3 DNA: TGCAGCGTTGCGGGGGTCGGGACTAGGTCCTACAATGAGCAGTTCTTC
J gene: TRBJ2-5; D gene: -; clone size: -; V gene: TRBV10-3; CDR3 length: 15; CDR3 protein: CAIISSGQHGETQYF; CDR3 DNA: TGTGCCATCATATCGTCCGGACAGCATGGGGAGACCCAGTACTTC
J gene: TRBJ2-3; D gene: -; clone size: -; V gene: TRBV7-2; CDR3 length: 12; CDR3 protein: CASSSAADTQYF; CDR3 DNA: TGTGCCAGCAGCTCAGCGGCAGATACGCAGTATTTT
J gene: TRBJ1-4; D gene: -; clone size: -; V gene: TRBV6-6; CDR3 length: 15; CDR3 protein: CASSSLLNGDEKLFF; CDR3 DNA: TGTGCCAGCAGTTCACTGTTAAACGGAGATGAAAAACTGTTTTTT
J gene: TRBJ2-2; D gene: -; clone size: -; V gene: TRBV9; CDR3 length: 16; CDR3 protein: CASSVYSRTDTGELFF; CDR3 DNA: TGTGCCAGCAGCGTTTACTCCCGTACGGACACCGGGGAGCTGTTTTTT
J gene: TRBJ1-2; D gene: -; clone size: -; V gene: TRBV5-6; CDR3 length: 13; CDR3 protein: CASSWYRDNGYTF; CDR3 DNA: TGTGCCAGCAGCTGGTACCGGGACAATGGCTACACCTTC
J gene: TRBJ2-3; D gene: TRBD2; clone size: once; V gene: TRBV30; CDR3 length: 17; CDR3 protein: CAWSPPTSNEATDTQYF; CDR3 DNA: TGTGCCTGGAGCCCCCCGACTAGCAATGAGGCCACAGATACGCAGTATTTT
J gene: TRBJ1-1; D gene: TRBD1; clone size: -; V gene: TRBV18; CDR3 length: 18; CDR3 protein: CASSPEPGQGARDTEAFF; CDR3 DNA: TGTGCCAGCTCACCAGAACCGGGACAGGGGGCGCGGGACACTGAAGCTTTCTTT
J gene: TRBJ2-3; D gene: TRBD1; clone size: -; V gene: TRBV7-9; CDR3 length: 15; CDR3 protein: CASGRQGMGTDTQYF; CDR3 DNA: TGTGCCAGCGGAAGACAGGGGATGGGCACAGATACGCAGTATTTT
J gene: TRBJ2-7; D gene: -; clone size: -; V gene: TRBV2; CDR3 length: 14; CDR3 protein: CASSEGPRIYEQYF; CDR3 DNA: TGTGCCAGCAGTGAGGGACCCCGCATCTACGAGCAGTACTTC
J gene: TRBJ2-2; D gene: -; clone size: -; V gene: TRBV6-1; CDR3 length: 13; CDR3 protein: CASSGQKSGELFF; CDR3 DNA: TGTGCCAGCAGCGGACAGAAATCCGGGGAGCTGTTTTTT
J gene: TRBJ2-7; D gene: TRBD1; clone size: -; V gene: TRBV6-6; CDR3 length: 11; CDR3 protein: CASRLGDSEYF; CDR3 DNA: TGTGCCAGCAGGCTGGGGGACAGCGAGTACTTC
J gene: TRBJ2-3; D gene: -; clone size: -; V gene: TRBV6-5; CDR3 length: 16; CDR3 protein: CASSSPSRGNTDTQYF; CDR3 DNA: TGTGCCAGCAGTTCGCCATCCCGGGGGAACACAGATACGCAGTATTTT
J gene: TRBJ2-5; D gene: TRBD2; clone size: -; V gene: TRBV7-2; CDR3 length: 14; CDR3 protein: CASSLRTSGETQYF; CDR3 DNA: TGTGCCAGCAGCTTAAGGACTAGTGGGGAGACCCAATACTTC
J gene: TRBJ2-3; D gene: TRBD1; clone size: few; V gene: TRBV25-1; CDR3 length: 13; CDR3 protein: CASRQGATDTQYF; CDR3 DNA: TGTGCCAGCCGACAGGGGGCTACAGATACGCAGTATTTT
J gene: TRBJ2-1; D gene: TRBD2; clone size: once; V gene: TRBV28; CDR3 length: 16; CDR3 protein: CASSSLSGTSYNEQFF; CDR3 DNA: TGTGCCAGCAGTTCACTCAGCGGGACGTCCTACAATGAGCAGTTCTTC
J gene: TRBJ2-5; D gene: TRBD1; clone size: -; V gene: TRBV7-8; CDR3 length: 14; CDR3 protein: CASSIDRGSETQYF; CDR3 DNA: TGTGCCAGCAGTATTGACAGGGGAAGCGAGACCCAGTACTTC
J gene: TRBJ2-1; D gene: -; clone size: -; V gene: TRBV9; CDR3 length: 13; CDR3 protein: CASSPTPSNEQFF; CDR3 DNA: TGTGCCAGCAGCCCAACACCTAGCAATGAGCAGTTCTTC
J gene: TRBJ2-3; D gene: TRBD2; clone size: -; V gene: TRBV19; CDR3 length: 16; CDR3 protein: CATRLGTSASTDTQYF; CDR3 DNA: TGTGCCACCCGCCTTGGGACTAGCGCTAGCACAGATACGCAGTATTTT
J gene: TRBJ2-5; D gene: -; clone size: -; V gene: TRBV18; CDR3 length: 14; CDR3 protein: CASTPNQWQETQYF; CDR3 DNA: TGTGCCAGCACCCCCAACCAGTGGCAAGAGACCCAGTACTTC